Below are 17 T cell receptor beta chains sequenced from a single sample in a study of blood T cell repertoires in COVID-19. The table came from immunoSEQ multiplex PCR; TCRdb's copy has only in-frame clones and leaves some out. The table records roughly 290,000 clones, around 87% of them present only once. The sequencing input was peripheral blood. These receptors were collected from a woman between 45 and 65 years old who had recovered from COVID-19.

J is TRBJ2-7 and V is TRBV7-2; the match to TRBD1 covers 7 bases. The CDR3 spans 16 residues. The junction had 10 bases not matched to a gene; V was cut back by 5 bases and J by 0 bases. In germline, CDR1 is SGHTA, CDR2 FQGNSA. CDR3 amino acids: CASSQWTGPSSYEQYF. CDR3 nucleotides: TGTGCCAGCAGCCAATGGACAGGTCCAAGCTCCTACGAGCAGTACTTC.

CDR3 DNA sequence: TGTGCCAGCAGTTTCAGGGGGGTCACCGGGGAGCTGTTTTTT. It codes for CASSFRGVTGELFF. This chain uses TRBV28 with TRBJ2-2; D may be TRBD1 (7 bases). The CDR3 loop spans 14 amino acids. Trimming stripped 3 bases from V and 4 bases from J, with 9 bases between. Per the germline V gene, CDR1 is MDHEN and CDR2 is SYDVKM.

A single count supports this clone. The CDR3 sequence is CASVDSYYGYTF. In DNA, the CDR3 is TGTGCCAGCGTCGACAGCTACTATGGCTACACCTTC. The gene calls are TRBV6-5 and TRBJ1-2; possible D gene TRBD1, 5 bases. This CDR3 is built from 12 residues. CDR1 and CDR2 (germline): MNHEY, SVGAGI. Trimming left V 8 bases short and J 3 bases short, with 10 bases between.

V and J are TRBV28 and TRBJ2-7, with no clear D. This CDR3 is built from 13 residues. Germline CDR1 MDHEN, CDR2 SYDVKM. Trimming stripped 7 bases from V and 3 bases from J, with 13 bases between. The CDR3 DNA reads as TGTGCCAGCAAGGCTCCAGGCCGCTACGAGCAGTACTTC. Translating gives CASKAPGRYEQYF.

The chain joins TRBV7-6 to TRBJ2-3; 12 bases are shared with TRBD2. Germline V gives CDR1 SGHVS, CDR2 FNYEAQ. Trimming took 6 bases from V and 6 from J; bases not matched to a gene: 4. The CDR3 length is 14 residues. CDR3 DNA sequence: TGTGCCAGCAGTTCTAGCGGGGGGGCGGATACGCAGTATTTT. It codes for CASSSSGGADTQYF.

The J gene is TRBJ1-1, the V gene TRBV3-1 (or the pseudogene TRBV3-2), with 7 positions matching TRBD1. The germline gives CDR1 LGHDT, CDR2 YNNKEL (reference sequence). The J segment lost 6 bases and the V segment lost 4 bases, leaving 8 bases of the junction unmatched. The CDR3 covers 14 residues. CDR3 DNA: TGTGCCAGCAGCCGTCGACAGGGTTCACCTGAAGCTTTCTTT. This gives the protein CASSRRQGSPEAFF.

This chain uses TRBV7-8 with TRBJ1-5; 8 nucleotides match TRBD1. CDR1 and CDR2 from the germline V gene are SGHVS and FQNEAQ. This CDR3 has 16 residues. The ends lost 5 bases at V and 4 bases at J; junction bases unmatched: 10. CDR3 sequence: CASSILGRGQNQPQHF. The CDR3 DNA is TGTGCCAGCAGCATACTGGGCAGGGGGCAGAATCAGCCCCAGCATTTT.

The rearrangement links TRBV5-4 to TRBJ2-7; maybe TRBD2 (6 bases). Trimming left V 4 bases short and J 6 bases short, with 17 bases between. This CDR3 is built from 14 residues. Germline lookup yields CDR1 SGHNT and CDR2 YYREEE (reference sequence). The CDR3, as DNA: TGTGCCAGCAGCCGCGAGTGGGGGGTCACCGAGCAGTACTTC. Its protein product is CASSREWGVTEQYF.

This chain connects TRBV28 to TRBJ1-2; D not certain. The V end was cut by 1 base, the J end by 8 bases, with 20 bases between. Germline V gives CDR1 MDHEN, CDR2 SYDVKM. The CDR3 has 16 residues. The DNA of the CDR3 is TGTGCCAGCAGTTTATCTTCGGGGTCTCGTGGGAGAGGCTACACCTTC. Translating gives CASSLSSGSRGRGYTF.

The chain has TRBV6-6 and TRBJ2-1; D is uncertain. This CDR3 spans 11 amino acids. Trimming cost V 9 bases and J 9 bases, with 12 bases left between them. Germline V gene sequence: CDR1 MNHNY, CDR2 SVGAGI (reference sequence). The CDR3 sequence is CASTESVEQFF. The CDR3 DNA sequence: TGTGCCAGTACAGAATCGGTTGAGCAGTTCTTC.

The CDR3 is CAISVAGTGGTEQFF. DNA of the CDR3: TGTGCCATCAGTGTCGCCGGGACAGGCGGCACTGAGCAGTTCTTC. The rearrangement links TRBV10-3 to TRBJ2-1, with 8 positions matching TRBD1. The CDR3 totals 15 residues. Looked up from germline, CDR1 is ENHRY and CDR2 is SYGVKD. J gave up 9 bases and V 4 bases, and 11 bases lay outside the gene matches.

The V and J genes are TRBV27 and TRBJ1-6, with 8 nucleotides matching TRBD1. The CDR3 totals 16 residues. In germline, CDR1 is MNHEY, CDR2 SMNVEV (reference sequence). The trim removed 6 bases at V and 8 bases at J, leaving 12 bases unmatched. In DNA form, the CDR3 reads TGTGCCAGCAGAACAGGCCCAGGGGGCAGACATTCACCCCTCCACTTT. Protein sequence: CASRTGPGGRHSPLHF.

The gene calls are TRBV29-1 and TRBJ2-1, with 7 bases aligning to TRBD1. V lost 6 bases and J lost 0; bases outside the gene matches: 17. From germline, CDR1 is SQVTM and CDR2 ANQGSEA. The CDR3 contains 18 residues. This CDR3 reads CSVLDRVSAFYSYNEQFF. In nucleotides, the CDR3 is TGCAGCGTCCTTGACAGGGTAAGCGCATTCTACTCCTACAATGAGCAGTTCTTC.

This chain joins TRBV18 and TRBJ1-5; D not resolved. This CDR3 comprises 13 residues. Trimming cost V 3 bases and J 7 bases, with 10 bases left between them. The germline V gene has CDR1 KGHSH and CDR2 LQKENI. Here the CDR3 DNA reads TGTGCCAGCTCACCTCAGGATTTGCAGCCCCAGCATTTT. Its protein product is CASSPQDLQPQHF.

V is TRBV10-2 and J is TRBJ1-3; D ambiguous. CDR1 WSHSY and CDR2 SAAADI come from the germline V gene. There are 16 residues in the CDR3. The V and J ends lost 7 bases and 0 bases respectively, with 16 bases between them. CDR3 sequence: CASTGSSRSSGNTIYF. The CDR3 DNA follows: TGCGCCAGCACTGGATCGTCAAGGAGCTCTGGAAACACCATATATTTT.

The CDR3 bases are TGTGCCAGCAGCAAGGGACAGCTAGAATCCTACGAGCAGTACTTC. This codes for CASSKGQLESYEQYF. The genes are TRBV7-8 and TRBJ2-7; 7 bases map to TRBD1. The CDR3 spans 15 residues. Per germline, CDR1 SGHVS and CDR2 FQNEAQ. J gave up 1 base and V 5 bases, and 8 bases lay outside the gene matches.

The V gene is TRBV19, the J gene TRBJ1-5; D is possibly TRBD1 (5 bases). The germline V and J ends were trimmed by 9 bases and 10 bases, with 22 bases remaining between them. CDR1 LNHDA and CDR2 SQIVND come from the germline V gene (reference sequence). The CDR3 has 14 amino acids. The CDR3: CASLPQGGSGPQHF. The CDR3 DNA is TGTGCCAGCCTTCCGCAGGGAGGCTCAGGACCCCAGCATTTT.